This passage covers 9 T cell receptor beta chains from one sample sequenced in a study of blood T cell repertoires in COVID-19. Measured with immunoSEQ multiplex PCR; TCRdb has only the in-frame clones, and not every one. This sample has under 75,000 clones; around 82% occur once, and the top ten carry more than 15%. The sequencing sample was made of peripheral blood. Receptor source: a man between 60 and 70 years old with COVID-19, enrolled during active disease.

The DNA of the CDR3 is TGTGCTAGTGGTTTGACAGGGGGTGGTGGAAACACCATATATTTT. Amino acids: CASGLTGGGGNTIYF. V gene TRBV12-5 combines with J gene TRBJ1-3; TRBD1 aligns across 8 bases. This CDR3 has 15 residues. The V gene end was trimmed by 2 bases and the J gene end by 3 bases; junction bases not matched to a gene: 3. CDR1 is LGHNT, CDR2 FRNRAP, per germline.

V is TRBV2 and J is TRBJ1-5; tentative D call: TRBD1 (5 bases). V dropped 6 bases and J dropped 1 base, with 13 bases sitting between them. The CDR3 covers 15 residues. CDR1 SNHLY and CDR2 FYNNEI come from the germline V gene. CDR3 sequence (DNA): TGTGCCAGCAGGCTAGGGGATGGGAGCAATCAGCCCCAGCATTTT. Translation: CASRLGDGSNQPQHF.

The chain has TRBV5-1 and TRBJ2-2; a weak D match, TRBD2 (6 bases). Trimming removed 1 base from V and 7 bases from J, with 11 bases in between. Looked up from germline, CDR1 is SGHRS and CDR2 is YFSETQ. The CDR3 has 14 residues. CDR3 sequence reads: CASSLPGVGGELFF. DNA of the CDR3: TGCGCCAGCAGCTTGCCGGGAGTGGGCGGGGAGCTGTTTTTT.

CDR3 protein: CASSPRPQGAGTEAFF. The CDR3 nucleotides are TGTGCCAGCAGCCCCAGGCCACAGGGGGCGGGCACTGAAGCTTTCTTT. The chain recombines TRBV7-3 with TRBJ1-1, with 9 bases matching TRBD1. This CDR3 spans 16 amino acids. V lost 5 bases, J lost 4 bases, and 11 bases stayed unmatched. CDR1 SGHTA and CDR2 FQGTGA come from the germline V gene.

This clone rates as medium-sized. The chain recombines TRBV3-1 (or the pseudogene TRBV3-2) with TRBJ2-2; tentative D call: TRBD2 (7 bases). Germline loops: CDR1 LGHDT, CDR2 YNNKEL (reference sequence). This CDR3 comprises 17 residues. The V end lost 5 bases, the J end lost 1 base, and 17 bases lay between the germline ends. The CDR3 region has the DNA TGTGCCAGCAGCGGTGGGGAGGGACATAAGAACACCGGGGAGCTGTTTTTT. Protein sequence: CASSGGEGHKNTGELFF.

The rearrangement uses TRBV6-2 or TRBV6-3 and TRBJ2-3, with 8 positions matching TRBD2. Trimming cost V 5 bases and J 9 bases; bases outside gene matches: 19. The length of the CDR3 is 17 residues. CDR1 MNHEY and CDR2 SVGEGT come from the germline V gene. CDR3: CASSGDRSGSLSYTQYF. CDR3 DNA: TGTGCCAGCAGTGGAGATAGGAGCGGGAGTTTGTCCTACACGCAGTATTTT.

The chain links TRBV5-1 to TRBJ2-3; D possibly corresponds to TRBD1 (6 bases). The CDR3 is 15 residues long. CDR1 is SGHRS and CDR2 is YFSETQ in the germline V gene. V was clipped by 4 bases and J by 0 bases, with 12 bases between them. CDR3 nucleotide sequence: TGCGCCAGCAGCCCCCCACAGGGTAGCACAGATACGCAGTATTTT. Translated: CASSPPQGSTDTQYF.

V usage is TRBV19 and J usage is TRBJ2-3, with D possibly TRBD2 on 6 matching bases. The germline V gene encodes CDR1 LNHDA and CDR2 SQIVND (reference sequence). V was trimmed by 6 bases and J by 4 bases, leaving 17 bases between them. This CDR3 spans 15 amino acids. This CDR3 is CASRALALLPDTQYF. As DNA, the CDR3 is TGTGCCAGTAGGGCTCTAGCGTTGCTCCCAGATACGCAGTATTTT. Complete variable domain (other parts from reference TRBV19 and TRBJ2-3): DGGITQSPKYLFRKEGQNVTLSCEQNLNHDAMYWYRQDPGQGLRLIYYSQIVNDFQKGDIAEGYSVSREKKESFPLTVTSAQKNPTAFYLCASRALALLPDTQYFGPGTRLTVL.

The genes are TRBV4-1 and TRBJ1-2; a possible D gene is TRBD1 (6 bases). Trimming left V 4 bases short and J 4 bases short, with 16 bases between. The germline CDR1 and CDR2 sequences are MGHRA and YSYEKL. CDR3 size: 15 residues. The CDR3 sequence: CASSPRHAGAYGYTF. The CDR3 coding sequence is TGCGCCAGCAGCCCCCGGCATGCAGGGGCCTATGGCTACACCTTC.